Sequencing of this T cell receptor (beta chain) was carried out in a study of beta chain features in type 1 diabetes. Looking at the study overall: Comparable age, gender and cell yields were observed in patients relative to healthy donors.

This clone was picked up a small number of times. All of the isolated RNA was reverse transcribed, so expressed TCRB transcripts were sequenced. Average reads for naive, central memory and regulatory T cell samples were about 4 million. The table came from immunoSEQ multiplex PCR; TCRdb's copy has only in-frame clones and leaves some out. The data show almost 250,000 clones, with roughly 14% seen just once and more than 0.02% held by the top ten. V lost 4 bases, J lost 6 bases, and 5 bases stayed unmatched. The CDR3 contains 15 residues. Germline lookup yields CDR1 LNHDA and CDR2 SQIVND (reference sequence). Every participating donor gave one draw, a heparinised blood sample averaging roughly 100 mL.

The clonotype originates from a woman in her 40s in good health. Material for sequencing was naive CD4+ T cells from blood. The chain combines TRBV19 with TRBJ2-4; 11 bases match TRBD1. CDR3 nucleotides: TGTGCCAGTAGTACTACCGGGACAGGGGGAAACATTCAGTACTTC. Its protein product is CASSTTGTGGNIQYF.